This T cell receptor beta chain was observed in a study of T cells in Graves' hyperthyroidism and ophthalmopathy. TCR beta CDR3 regions were amplified from RNA transcripts. When the TCR CDR3 underwent first-round RT-PCR, the HTBI primer set was used. TCRdb called the multiplex PCR reads again in MiXCR, with one record for every CDR3 protein. The sample holds about 500,000 distinct CDR3 sequences, 15% to 20% seen once. The CDR3 consists of 15 residues. The V and J ends lost 1 base and 4 bases respectively, with 14 bases between them. The V gene's germline CDR1 is SGHAT and CDR2 FQNNGV. The chain employs TRBV11-2 and TRBJ2-7; maybe TRBD2 (6 bases). Input material: blood. This TCR derives from a woman aged 25-40 years with Graves' ophthalmopathy. CDR3 residues: CASSLVGGGPYEQYF. The CDR3 DNA follows: TGTGCCAGCAGCTTAGTTGGCGGAGGGCCTTACGAGCAGTACTTC. Full variable domain (missing parts from reference TRBV11-2 and TRBJ2-7): EAGVAQSPRYKIIEKRQSVAFWCNPISGHATLYWYQQILGQGPKLLIQFQNNGVVDDSQLPKDRFSAERLKGVDSTLKIQPAKLEDSAVYLCASSLVGGGPYEQYFGPGTRLTVT.